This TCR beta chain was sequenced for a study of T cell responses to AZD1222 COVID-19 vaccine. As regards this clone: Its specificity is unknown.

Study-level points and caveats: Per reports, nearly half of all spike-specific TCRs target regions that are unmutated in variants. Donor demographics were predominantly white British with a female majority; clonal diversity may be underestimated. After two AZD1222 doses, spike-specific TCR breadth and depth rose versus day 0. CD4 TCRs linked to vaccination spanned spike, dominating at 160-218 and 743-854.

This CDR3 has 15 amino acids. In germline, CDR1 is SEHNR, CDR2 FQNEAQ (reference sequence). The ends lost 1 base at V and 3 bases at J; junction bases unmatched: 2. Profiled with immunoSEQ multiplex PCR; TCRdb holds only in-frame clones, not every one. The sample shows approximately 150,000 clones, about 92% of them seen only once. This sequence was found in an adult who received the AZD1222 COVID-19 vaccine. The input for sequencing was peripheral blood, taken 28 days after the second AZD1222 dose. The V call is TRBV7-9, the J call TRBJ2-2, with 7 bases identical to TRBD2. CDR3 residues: CASSLVGGYTGELFF. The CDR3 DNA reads TGTGCCAGCAGCTTAGTGGGAGGGTACACCGGGGAGCTGTTTTTT.